The text below deals with one T cell receptor (beta chain). Its antigen is not known. Trimming left V 5 bases short and J 1 base short, with 14 bases between. This CDR3 is built from 15 residues. Germline V gene data show CDR1 as SGHNT and CDR2 as YENEEA. This entry belongs to a study of OX40 agonist ivuxolimab in advanced cancers. Looking at the study overall: Patients got intravenous ivuxolimab at 0.01 to 10 mg/kg every 2 weeks. Study outcomes and limitations: Antigen specificity was not determined for the expanded peripheral T cells. Clonal expansion in partial responders at 0.1-3.0 mg/kg ranked among the lowest.

TCRdb keeps only in-frame clones here, not all; method: immunoSEQ multiplex PCR. Here the sample spans roughly 68,000 clones, around 89% being singletons. The receptor's source is an adult with an advanced solid tumor such as melanoma, head and neck, liver or kidney cancer. The sample in question was CD4+ or CD8+ T cells sorted from blood, obtained in a trial of the OX40 agonist ivuxolimab. This chain connects TRBV11-3 to TRBJ1-1; the D gene is possibly TRBD1 (5 bases). This CDR3 reads CASSAYGQPNTEAFF. CDR3 nucleotides: TGTGCCAGCAGCGCTTACGGACAACCGAACACTGAAGCTTTCTTT.